Presented here are 14 T cell receptor beta chains from one specimen sequenced in a study of CD8 T cells in Susac syndrome. Reverse transcription of 0.5 to 1 ug RNA was performed with random hexamers. MiXCR, applied by TCRdb to the immunoSEQ multiplex PCR reads, yields one record per CDR3 protein. The sample has about 210,000 distinct CDR3 sequences; over 90% are singletons. Sequencing was done on a sample of CD4+ T cells from PBMCs. The receptors stem from a human donor with Susac syndrome.

This clonotype was observed a single time. The chain employs TRBV12-3 or TRBV12-4 and TRBJ2-7; D gene ambiguous. This CDR3 contains 13 residues. The V end lost 2 bases, the J end lost 5 bases, and 10 bases lay between the germline ends. The DNA for the CDR3 is TGTGCCAGCAGTTTAAGGTCTGGGCACGAGCAGTACTTC. It encodes CASSLRSGHEQYF.

The chain combines TRBV5-6 with TRBJ2-7, with TRBD1 matching over 8 bases. In germline, CDR1 is SGHDT, CDR2 YYEEEE. This CDR3 is 13 amino acids long. V dropped 5 bases and J dropped 6; count of bases not matched to a gene: 7. The CDR3 sequence: CASSRTGLVEQYF. The DNA for the CDR3 is TGTGCCAGCAGTCGGACAGGGTTGGTCGAGCAGTACTTC.

The CDR3 sequence is CASSTPDSRLGYTF. For the CDR3, the DNA is TGTGCCAGCTCAACCCCGGACAGTCGCTTGGGCTACACCTTC. The chain joins TRBV7-2 to TRBJ1-2, with D perhaps matching TRBD1 (6 bases). V was pared by 8 bases and J by 8 bases, with 21 bases between. This CDR3 is 14 amino acids long. CDR1 is SGHTA and CDR2 is FQGNSA in the germline V gene.

V and J are TRBV30 and TRBJ2-3; D gene uncertain. V was clipped by 3 bases and J by 6 bases, with 13 bases between them. The CDR3 has 13 amino acids. Germline lookup yields CDR1 GTSNPN and CDR2 SVGIG (reference sequence). This CDR3 reads CAWRYSPEDTQYF. The CDR3 DNA reads as TGTGCCTGGAGATACTCCCCGGAGGATACGCAGTATTTT.

A note on this clonotype: It is unclear where the CDR3 begins or ends on the DNA, so no DNA is shown, and the CDR3 is as TCRdb lists it. The genes are TRBV5-1 and TRBJ2-7. With termini counted, the CDR3 has 14 amino acids. CDR1 is SGHRS, CDR2 YFSETQ, per germline. The CDR3 here is CASSFGNGAYEQYF.

This sequence joins TRBV4-2 and TRBJ2-2; the match to TRBD2 covers 7 bases. V trimming: 7 bases; J trimming: 2 bases; junction bases outside the gene matches: 7. The CDR3 spans 15 residues. Per the germline V gene, CDR1 is LGHNA and CDR2 is YNFKEQ. CDR3 sequence: CASTKPGGNTGELFF. In DNA form, the CDR3 reads TGTGCCAGCACCAAACCGGGGGGAAACACCGGGGAGCTGTTTTTT.

The chain combines TRBV30 with TRBJ1-4, with D unresolved. V dropped 2 bases and J dropped 8 bases, with 18 bases sitting between them. Germline CDR1 and CDR2: GTSNPN and SVGIG (reference sequence). The CDR3 consists of 15 residues. The CDR3 loop is CAWSFREDLREKLFF. CDR3 nucleotide sequence: TGTGCCTGGAGTTTCAGAGAAGACCTTAGGGAAAAACTGTTTTTT.

V is TRBV7-2 and J is TRBJ2-2; TRBD2 matches at 14 bases. Trimming cost V 2 bases and J 6 bases; bases outside gene matches: 2. Germline V gene sequence: CDR1 SGHTA, CDR2 FQGNSA. The CDR3 loop spans 16 amino acids. CDR3 sequence reads: CASSLRTSGGSGELFF. DNA for the CDR3: TGTGCCAGCAGCTTACGGACTAGCGGGGGGTCCGGGGAGCTGTTTTTT.

The chain is built from TRBV20-1 and TRBJ1-5; TRBD1 might be the D (5 bases). Germline V gene sequence: CDR1 DFQATT, CDR2 SNEGSKA (reference sequence). Deletions cut 1 base from V and 2 bases from J, with 9 bases between. This CDR3 is built from 14 residues. The CDR3 is CSARVGQRNQPQHF. Written as DNA, the CDR3 is TGCAGTGCTAGAGTGGGGCAACGCAATCAGCCCCAGCATTTT.

The chain recombines TRBV11-2 with TRBJ1-5; D remains ambiguous. CDR1 is SGHAT, CDR2 FQNNGV, per germline. The CDR3 covers 12 residues. V lost 6 bases and J lost 4, with 7 bases in between. The CDR3 here is CASSYWNQPQHF. CDR3 coding DNA: TGTGCCAGCAGTTATTGGAATCAGCCCCAGCATTTT. Filled out from reference TRBV11-2 and TRBJ1-5, the complete variable domain reads EAGVAQSPRYKIIEKRQSVAFWCNPISGHATLYWYQQILGQGPKLLIQFQNNGVVDDSQLPKDRFSAERLKGVDSTLKIQPAKLEDSAVYLCASSYWNQPQHFGDGTRLSIL.

V and J are TRBV30 and TRBJ2-7, with 9 positions matching TRBD1. CDR3 length: 12 amino acids. The germline gives CDR1 GTSNPN, CDR2 SVGIG (reference sequence). Trimming removed 3 bases from V and 7 bases from J; junction bases left unmatched: 4. In DNA form, the CDR3 reads TGTGCCTGGAGCGGGACAGGGTTTGAGCAGTACTTC. Residues: CAWSGTGFEQYF.

V gene TRBV28 combines with J gene TRBJ2-3; 8 bases align to TRBD2. The CDR3 runs to 14 residues. Germline-derived CDR1 and CDR2 are MDHEN and SYDVKM. J gave up 3 bases and V 5 bases, and 4 bases lay outside the gene matches. The DNA for the CDR3 is TGTGCCAGCAGTCCCGGGGGGGCTACAGATACGCAGTATTTT. Protein sequence: CASSPGGATDTQYF.

The V and J genes are TRBV3-1 and TRBJ2-7; 7 nucleotides line up with TRBD1. Germline trimming cut 9 bases from V and 4 bases from J; bases unmatched to any gene: 6. In germline, CDR1 is LGHDT, CDR2 YNNKEL (reference sequence). The CDR3 extends over 12 amino acids. As DNA, the CDR3 is TGTGCCAGTCGGGACAGTTTATACGAGCAGTACTTC. Translating it yields CASRDSLYEQYF.

This sequence joins TRBV24-1 and TRBJ1-5; TRBD1 is a possible D gene (6 bases). Germline V gene data show CDR1 as KGHDR and CDR2 as SFDVKD. CDR3 length: 13 amino acids. Trimming cost V 9 bases and J 5 bases, with 13 bases left between them. CDR3 loop: CATSGEGDQPQHF. The CDR3 DNA sequence: TGTGCCACCTCAGGGGAAGGCGATCAGCCCCAGCATTTT.